This entry describes one T cell receptor (beta chain). Its matching antigen is unknown. The protocol was immunoSEQ multiplex PCR, while the TCRdb copy is restricted to in-frame clones and leaves out a portion. The repertoire holds approximately 99,000 clones, 70% to 90% seen once, with about 2.9% in the top ten. The data were taken from a study of T cell responses to AZD1222 COVID-19 vaccine. Study conclusions and caveats: The study found vaccine-associated CD4 TCRs spanning spike, dominant at 160-218 and 743-854. It was only six AZD1222 recipients who were seropositive at baseline.

Trimming removed 0 bases from V and 10 bases from J, with 10 bases in between. Germline V gene lookup returns CDR1 LGHNA and CDR2 YNFKEQ. The CDR3 length is 13 residues. The chain couples TRBV4-2 to TRBJ2-1, with a tentative D call TRBD2 (5 bases). The clonotype comes from an adult in good health. The sample in question was peripheral blood, obtained on day 0 of AZD1222 vaccination. The CDR3 DNA is TGTGCCAGCAGCCAAGATTCGGGAAAAGAGCAGTTCTTC. Residues: CASSQDSGKEQFF.